Below, one T cell receptor beta chain is given with its context. These data originate in a study of blood T cell repertoires in COVID-19. Across the whole study: The United States, Italy and Spain supplied acute and convalescent COVID-19 samples. PBMCs, B-cell-depleted T cells, or T cells were the source of the cDNA or gDNA that made up the material.

Per the original methods: Amplification with reference gene primers provided the estimates of nucleated cell counts. Produced via immunoSEQ multiplex PCR; TCRdb's table is partial and in-frame only. From that table come the V and J calls and clone size; the DNA was used to work out D and trimming. Here the sample spans 240,000 or so clones, roughly 90% being singletons. From germline, CDR1 is LNHNV and CDR2 YYDKDF (reference sequence). This CDR3 is built from 14 residues. V shed 9 bases, J shed 5 bases, and the junction held 9 bases outside the gene matches. This receptor was taken from a woman aged 30 to 39 with acute or convalescent COVID-19. The chain employs TRBV15 and TRBJ1-4; 7 nucleotides match TRBD1. The sample was peripheral blood. The CDR3, as DNA: TGTGCCACGGTTACGGGACAGAAAAATGAAAAACTGTTTTTT. Its protein is CATVTGQKNEKLFF. The full variable domain, rest sourced from reference TRBV15 and TRBJ1-4, is DAMVIQNPRYQVTQFGKPVTLSCSQTLNHNVMYWYQQKSSQAPKLLFHYYDKDFNNEADTPDNFQSRRPNTSFCFLDIRSPGLGDTAMYLCATVTGQKNEKLFFGSGTQLSVL.